Detailed here is one T cell receptor beta chain. Sequencing of TCR beta was performed on blood CD8+ T cells and on blood CD4+ T cells. Both CD4+ and CD8+ T cells were negatively isolated, and TEMRA cells underwent FACS enrichment. CDR3 length: 11 amino acids. V lost 6 bases and J 0 bases, leaving 2 bases between the germline ends. The sample belongs to a study of CD8 T cells in Susac syndrome. Random-hexamer reverse transcription was applied to roughly 0.5 to 1 ug RNA. An immunoSEQ multiplex PCR amplified TCR beta CDR3 over 54 Vbeta and 13 Jbeta. A single record per CDR3 protein comes from TCRdb applying MiXCR to the immunoSEQ multiplex PCR reads. The data hold fewer than 35,000 distinct CDR3 sequences, with 94% observed a single time.

This rearrangement joins TRBV12-3 or TRBV12-4 to TRBJ1-1; D not resolved. The TCR originated in a human donor in good health. Source material: CD8+ T cells from PBMCs. The CDR3 DNA is TGTGCCAGCAGGGTGAACACTGAAGCTTTCTTT. As protein: CASRVNTEAFF.